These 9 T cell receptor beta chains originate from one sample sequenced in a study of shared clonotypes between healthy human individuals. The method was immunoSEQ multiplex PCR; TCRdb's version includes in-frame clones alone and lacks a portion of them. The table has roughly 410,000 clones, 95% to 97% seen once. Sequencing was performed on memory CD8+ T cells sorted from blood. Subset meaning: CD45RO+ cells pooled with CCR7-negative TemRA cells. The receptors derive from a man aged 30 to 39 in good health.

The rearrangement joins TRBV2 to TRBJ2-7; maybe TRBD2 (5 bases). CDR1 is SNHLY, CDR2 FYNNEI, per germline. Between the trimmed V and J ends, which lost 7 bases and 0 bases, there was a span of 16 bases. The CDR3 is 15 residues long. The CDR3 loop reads CASTIEGKSSYEQYF. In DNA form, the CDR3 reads TGTGCCAGCACTATTGAGGGTAAAAGCTCCTACGAGCAGTACTTC.

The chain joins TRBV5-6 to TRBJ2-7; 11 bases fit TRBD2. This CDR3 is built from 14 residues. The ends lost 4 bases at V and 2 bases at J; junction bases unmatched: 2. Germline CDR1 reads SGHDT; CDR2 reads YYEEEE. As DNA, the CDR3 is TGTGCCAGCAGCGTAGCGGGAGGGCCCTACGAGCAGTACTTC. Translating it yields CASSVAGGPYEQYF.

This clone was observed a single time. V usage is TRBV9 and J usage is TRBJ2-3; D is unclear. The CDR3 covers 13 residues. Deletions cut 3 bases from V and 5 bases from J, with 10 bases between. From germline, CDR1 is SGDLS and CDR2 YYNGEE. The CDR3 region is CASSGAPGDTQYF. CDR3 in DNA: TGTGCCAGCAGCGGAGCCCCAGGAGATACGCAGTATTTT.

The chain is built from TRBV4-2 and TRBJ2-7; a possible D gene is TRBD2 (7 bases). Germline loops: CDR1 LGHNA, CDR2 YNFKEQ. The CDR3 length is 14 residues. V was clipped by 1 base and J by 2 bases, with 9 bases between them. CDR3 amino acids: CASSQGGGAYEQYF. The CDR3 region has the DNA TGTGCCAGCAGCCAAGGCGGGGGCGCCTACGAGCAGTACTTC.

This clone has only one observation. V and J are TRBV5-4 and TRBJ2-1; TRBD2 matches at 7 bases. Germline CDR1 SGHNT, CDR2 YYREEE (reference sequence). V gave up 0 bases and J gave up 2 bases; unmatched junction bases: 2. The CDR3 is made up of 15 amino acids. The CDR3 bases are TGTGCCAGCAGCTTGGATAGCGGGCCCTACAATGAGCAGTTCTTC. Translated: CASSLDSGPYNEQFF.

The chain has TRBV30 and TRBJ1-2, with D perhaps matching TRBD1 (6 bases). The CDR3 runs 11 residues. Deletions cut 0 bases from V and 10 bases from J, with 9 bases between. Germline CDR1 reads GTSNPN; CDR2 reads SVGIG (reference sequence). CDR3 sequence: CAWSVAGAYTF. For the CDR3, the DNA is TGTGCCTGGAGTGTTGCAGGGGCCTACACCTTC.

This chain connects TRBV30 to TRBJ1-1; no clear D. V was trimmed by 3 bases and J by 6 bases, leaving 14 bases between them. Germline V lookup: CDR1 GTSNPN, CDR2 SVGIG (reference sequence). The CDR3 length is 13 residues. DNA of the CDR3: TGTGCCTGGAGGACGCGGGGTAATCCTGAAGCTTTCTTT. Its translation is CAWRTRGNPEAFF.

The CDR3 spells CASSLGHTQETQYF. The CDR3 nucleotides read TGTGCCAGCAGCTTGGGACACACACAAGAGACCCAGTACTTC. The V gene is TRBV5-4, the J gene TRBJ2-5; no definite D call. The CDR3 runs 14 residues. V lost 0 bases and J lost 2, with 8 bases in between. Looked up from germline, CDR1 is SGHNT and CDR2 is YYREEE (reference sequence).

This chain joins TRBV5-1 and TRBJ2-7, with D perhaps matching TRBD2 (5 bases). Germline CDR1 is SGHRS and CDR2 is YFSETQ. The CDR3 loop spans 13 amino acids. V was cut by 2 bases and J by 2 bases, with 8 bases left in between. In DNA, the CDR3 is TGCGCCAGCAGCTTCCCGGGGACCTACGAGCAGTACTTC. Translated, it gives CASSFPGTYEQYF.